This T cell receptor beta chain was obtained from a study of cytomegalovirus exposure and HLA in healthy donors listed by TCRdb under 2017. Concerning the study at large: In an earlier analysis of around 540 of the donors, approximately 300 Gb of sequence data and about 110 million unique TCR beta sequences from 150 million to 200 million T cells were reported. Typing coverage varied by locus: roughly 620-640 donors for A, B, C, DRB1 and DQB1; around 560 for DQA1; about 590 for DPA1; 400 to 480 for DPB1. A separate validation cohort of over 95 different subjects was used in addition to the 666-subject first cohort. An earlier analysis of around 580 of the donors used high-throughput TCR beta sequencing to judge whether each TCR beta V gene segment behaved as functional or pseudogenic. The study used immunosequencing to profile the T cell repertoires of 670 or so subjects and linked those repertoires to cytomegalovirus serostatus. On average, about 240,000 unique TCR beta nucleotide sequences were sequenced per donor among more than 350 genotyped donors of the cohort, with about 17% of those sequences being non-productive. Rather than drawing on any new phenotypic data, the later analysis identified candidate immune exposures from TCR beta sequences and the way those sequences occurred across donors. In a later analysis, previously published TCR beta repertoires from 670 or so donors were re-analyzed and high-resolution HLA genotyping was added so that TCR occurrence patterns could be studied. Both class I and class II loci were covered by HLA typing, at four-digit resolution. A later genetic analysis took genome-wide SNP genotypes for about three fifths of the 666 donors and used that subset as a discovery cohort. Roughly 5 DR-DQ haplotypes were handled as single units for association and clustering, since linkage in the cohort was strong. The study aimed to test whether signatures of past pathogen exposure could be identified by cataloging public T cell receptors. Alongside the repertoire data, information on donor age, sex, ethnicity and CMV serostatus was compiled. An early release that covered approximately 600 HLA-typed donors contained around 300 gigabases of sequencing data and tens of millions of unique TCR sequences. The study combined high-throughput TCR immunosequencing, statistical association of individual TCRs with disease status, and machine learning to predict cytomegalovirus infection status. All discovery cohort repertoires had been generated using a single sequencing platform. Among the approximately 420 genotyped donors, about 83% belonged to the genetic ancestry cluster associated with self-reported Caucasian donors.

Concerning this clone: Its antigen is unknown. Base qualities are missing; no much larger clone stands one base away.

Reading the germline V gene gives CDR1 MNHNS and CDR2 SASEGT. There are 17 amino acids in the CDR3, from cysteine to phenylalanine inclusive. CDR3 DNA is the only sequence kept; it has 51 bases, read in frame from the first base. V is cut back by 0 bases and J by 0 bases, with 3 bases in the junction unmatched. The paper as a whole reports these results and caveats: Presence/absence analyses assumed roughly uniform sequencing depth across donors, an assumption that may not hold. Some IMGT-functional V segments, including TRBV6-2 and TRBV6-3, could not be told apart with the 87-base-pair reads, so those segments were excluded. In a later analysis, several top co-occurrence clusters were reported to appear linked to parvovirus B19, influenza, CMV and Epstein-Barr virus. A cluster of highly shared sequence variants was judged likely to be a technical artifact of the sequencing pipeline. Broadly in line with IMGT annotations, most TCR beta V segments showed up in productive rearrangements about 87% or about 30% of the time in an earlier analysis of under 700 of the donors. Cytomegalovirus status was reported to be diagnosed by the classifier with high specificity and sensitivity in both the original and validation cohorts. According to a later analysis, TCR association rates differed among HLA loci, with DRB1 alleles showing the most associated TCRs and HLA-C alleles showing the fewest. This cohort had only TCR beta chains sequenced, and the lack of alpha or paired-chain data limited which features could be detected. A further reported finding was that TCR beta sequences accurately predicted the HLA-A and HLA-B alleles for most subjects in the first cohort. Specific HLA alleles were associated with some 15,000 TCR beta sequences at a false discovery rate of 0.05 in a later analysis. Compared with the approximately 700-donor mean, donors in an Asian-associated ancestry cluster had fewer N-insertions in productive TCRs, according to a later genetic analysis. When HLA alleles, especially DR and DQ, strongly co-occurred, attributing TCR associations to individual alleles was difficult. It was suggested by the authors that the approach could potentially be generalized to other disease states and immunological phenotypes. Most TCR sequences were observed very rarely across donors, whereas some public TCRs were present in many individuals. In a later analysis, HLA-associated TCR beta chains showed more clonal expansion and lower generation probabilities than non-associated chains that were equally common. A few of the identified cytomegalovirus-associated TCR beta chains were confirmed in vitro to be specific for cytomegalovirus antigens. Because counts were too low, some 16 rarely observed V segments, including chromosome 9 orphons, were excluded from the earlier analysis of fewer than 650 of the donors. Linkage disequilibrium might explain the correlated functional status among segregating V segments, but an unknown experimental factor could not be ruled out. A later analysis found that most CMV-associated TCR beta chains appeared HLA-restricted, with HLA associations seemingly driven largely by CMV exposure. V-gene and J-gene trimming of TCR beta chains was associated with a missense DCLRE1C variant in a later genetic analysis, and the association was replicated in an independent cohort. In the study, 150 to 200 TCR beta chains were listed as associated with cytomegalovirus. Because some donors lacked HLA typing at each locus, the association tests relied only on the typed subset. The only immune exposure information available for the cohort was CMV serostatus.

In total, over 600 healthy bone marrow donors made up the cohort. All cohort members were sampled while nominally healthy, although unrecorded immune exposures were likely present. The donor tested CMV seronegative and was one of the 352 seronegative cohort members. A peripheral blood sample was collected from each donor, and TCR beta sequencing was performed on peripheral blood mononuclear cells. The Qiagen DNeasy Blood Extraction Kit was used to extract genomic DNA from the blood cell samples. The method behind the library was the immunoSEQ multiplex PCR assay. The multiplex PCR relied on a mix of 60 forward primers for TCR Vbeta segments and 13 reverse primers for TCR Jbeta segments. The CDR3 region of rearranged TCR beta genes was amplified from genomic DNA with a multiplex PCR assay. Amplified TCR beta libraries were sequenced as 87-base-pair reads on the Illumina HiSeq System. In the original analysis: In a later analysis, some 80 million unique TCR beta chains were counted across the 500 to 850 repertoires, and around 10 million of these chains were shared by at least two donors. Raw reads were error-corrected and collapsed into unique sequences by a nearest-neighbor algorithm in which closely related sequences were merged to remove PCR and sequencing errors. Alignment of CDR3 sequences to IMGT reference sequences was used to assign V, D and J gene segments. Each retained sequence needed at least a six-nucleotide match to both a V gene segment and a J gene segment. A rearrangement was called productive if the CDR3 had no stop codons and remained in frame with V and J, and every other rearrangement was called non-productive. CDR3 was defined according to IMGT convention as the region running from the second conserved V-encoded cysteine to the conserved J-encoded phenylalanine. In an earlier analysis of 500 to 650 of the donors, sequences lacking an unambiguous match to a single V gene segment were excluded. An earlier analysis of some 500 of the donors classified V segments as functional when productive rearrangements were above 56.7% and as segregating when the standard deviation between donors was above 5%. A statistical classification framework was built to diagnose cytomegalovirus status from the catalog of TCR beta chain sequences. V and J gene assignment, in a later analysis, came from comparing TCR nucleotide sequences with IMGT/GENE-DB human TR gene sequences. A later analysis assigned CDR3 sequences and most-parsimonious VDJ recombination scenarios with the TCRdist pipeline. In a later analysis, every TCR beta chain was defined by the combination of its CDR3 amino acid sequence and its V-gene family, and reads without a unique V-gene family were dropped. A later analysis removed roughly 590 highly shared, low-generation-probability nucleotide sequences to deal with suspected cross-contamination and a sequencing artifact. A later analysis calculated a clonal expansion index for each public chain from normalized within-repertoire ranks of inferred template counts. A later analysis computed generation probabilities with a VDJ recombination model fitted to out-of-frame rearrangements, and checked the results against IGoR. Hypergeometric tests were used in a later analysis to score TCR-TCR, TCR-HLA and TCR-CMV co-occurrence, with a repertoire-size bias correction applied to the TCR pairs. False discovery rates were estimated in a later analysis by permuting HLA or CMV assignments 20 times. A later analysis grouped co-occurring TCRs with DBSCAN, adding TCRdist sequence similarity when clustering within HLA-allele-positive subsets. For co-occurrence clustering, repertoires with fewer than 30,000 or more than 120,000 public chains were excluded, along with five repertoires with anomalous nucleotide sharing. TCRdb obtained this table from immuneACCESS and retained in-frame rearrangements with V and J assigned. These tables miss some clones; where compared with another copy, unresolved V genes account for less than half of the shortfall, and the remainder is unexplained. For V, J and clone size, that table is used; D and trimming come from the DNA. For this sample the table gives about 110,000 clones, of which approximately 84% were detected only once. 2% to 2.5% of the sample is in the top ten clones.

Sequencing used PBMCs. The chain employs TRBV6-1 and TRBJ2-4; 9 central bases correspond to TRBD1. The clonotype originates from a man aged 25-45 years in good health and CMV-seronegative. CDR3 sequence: CASSEAGQGIAKNIQYF. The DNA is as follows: TGTGCCAGCAGTGAAGCGGGACAGGGCATAGCCAAAAACATTCAGTACTTC.